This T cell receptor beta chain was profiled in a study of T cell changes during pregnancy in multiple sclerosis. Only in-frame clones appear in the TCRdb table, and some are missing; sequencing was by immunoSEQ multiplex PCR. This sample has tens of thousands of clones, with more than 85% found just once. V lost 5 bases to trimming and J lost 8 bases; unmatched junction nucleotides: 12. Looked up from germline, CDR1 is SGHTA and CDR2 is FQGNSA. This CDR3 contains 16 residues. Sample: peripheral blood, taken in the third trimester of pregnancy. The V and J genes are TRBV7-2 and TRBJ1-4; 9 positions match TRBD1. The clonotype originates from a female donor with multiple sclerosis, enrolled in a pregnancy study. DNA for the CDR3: TGTGCCAGCAGCCCAAGGGGCGGGACAGGGAGAGAAAAACTGTTTTTT. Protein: CASSPRGGTGREKLFF.